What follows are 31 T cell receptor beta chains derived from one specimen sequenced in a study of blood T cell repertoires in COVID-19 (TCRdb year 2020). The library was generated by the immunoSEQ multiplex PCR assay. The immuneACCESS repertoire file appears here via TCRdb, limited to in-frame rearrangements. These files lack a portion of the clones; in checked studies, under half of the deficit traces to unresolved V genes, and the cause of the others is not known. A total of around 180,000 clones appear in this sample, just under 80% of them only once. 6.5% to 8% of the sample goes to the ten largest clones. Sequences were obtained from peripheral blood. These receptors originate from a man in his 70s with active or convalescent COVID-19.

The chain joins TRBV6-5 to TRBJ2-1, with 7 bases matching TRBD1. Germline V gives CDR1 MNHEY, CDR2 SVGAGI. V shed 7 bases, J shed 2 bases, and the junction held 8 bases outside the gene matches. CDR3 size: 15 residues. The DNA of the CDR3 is TGTGCCAGCATCTTAGACAGGGTGACCTACAATGAGCAGTTCTTC. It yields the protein CASILDRVTYNEQFF.

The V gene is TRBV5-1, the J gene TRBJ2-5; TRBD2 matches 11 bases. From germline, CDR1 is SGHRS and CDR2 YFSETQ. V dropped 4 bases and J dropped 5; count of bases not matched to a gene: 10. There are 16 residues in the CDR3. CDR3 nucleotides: TGCGCCAGCAGCGTGACTAGCGGGGCCCTCCCGGAGACCCAGTACTTC. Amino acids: CASSVTSGALPETQYF.

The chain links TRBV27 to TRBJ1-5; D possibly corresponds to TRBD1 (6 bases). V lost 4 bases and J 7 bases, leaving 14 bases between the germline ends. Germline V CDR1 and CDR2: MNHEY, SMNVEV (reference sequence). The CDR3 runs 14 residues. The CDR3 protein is CASSSQQGQQPQHF. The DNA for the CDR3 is TGTGCCAGCAGTTCCCAACAGGGCCAACAGCCCCAGCATTTT.

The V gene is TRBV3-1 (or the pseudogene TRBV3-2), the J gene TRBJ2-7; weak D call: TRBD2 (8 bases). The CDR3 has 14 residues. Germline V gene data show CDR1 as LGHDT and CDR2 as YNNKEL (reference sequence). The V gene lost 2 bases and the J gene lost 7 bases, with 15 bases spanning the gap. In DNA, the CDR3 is TGTGCCAGCAGCCAACGGGAGGGGGCTGGGGAGCAGTACTTC. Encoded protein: CASSQREGAGEQYF.

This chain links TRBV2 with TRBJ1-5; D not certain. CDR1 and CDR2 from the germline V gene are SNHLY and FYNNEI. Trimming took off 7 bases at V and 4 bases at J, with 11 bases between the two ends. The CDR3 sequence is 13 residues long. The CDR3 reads CASKRRENQPQHF. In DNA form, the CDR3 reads TGTGCCAGCAAGCGTCGGGAGAATCAGCCCCAGCATTTT.

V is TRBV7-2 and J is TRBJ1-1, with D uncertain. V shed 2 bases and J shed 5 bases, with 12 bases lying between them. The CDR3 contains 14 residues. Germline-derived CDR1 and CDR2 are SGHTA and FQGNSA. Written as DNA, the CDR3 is TGTGCCAGCAGCTTACGTGCGGGAGAAACTGAAGCTTTCTTT. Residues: CASSLRAGETEAFF.

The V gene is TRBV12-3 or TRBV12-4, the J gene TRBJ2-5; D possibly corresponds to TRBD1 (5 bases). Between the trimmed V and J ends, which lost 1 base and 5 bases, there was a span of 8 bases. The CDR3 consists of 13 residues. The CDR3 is CASSLGRVETQYF. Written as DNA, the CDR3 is TGTGCCAGCAGTTTAGGCAGGGTGGAGACCCAGTACTTC.

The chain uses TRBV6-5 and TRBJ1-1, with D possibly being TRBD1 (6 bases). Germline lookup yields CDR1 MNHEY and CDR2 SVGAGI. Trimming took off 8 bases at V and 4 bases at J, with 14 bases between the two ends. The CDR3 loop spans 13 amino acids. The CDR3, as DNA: TGTGCCAGCGATTTAAAACAGGGCACTGAAGCTTTCTTT. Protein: CASDLKQGTEAFF.

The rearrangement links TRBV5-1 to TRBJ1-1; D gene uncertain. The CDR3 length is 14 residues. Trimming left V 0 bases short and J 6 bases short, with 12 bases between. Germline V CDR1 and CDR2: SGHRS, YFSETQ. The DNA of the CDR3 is TGCGCCAGCAGCTTGGGGCAGTCCGTTTCTGAAGCTTTCTTT. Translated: CASSLGQSVSEAFF.

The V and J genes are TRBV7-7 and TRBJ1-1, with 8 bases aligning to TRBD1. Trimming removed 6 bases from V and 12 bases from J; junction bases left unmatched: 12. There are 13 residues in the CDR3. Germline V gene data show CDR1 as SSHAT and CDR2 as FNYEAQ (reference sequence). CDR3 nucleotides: TGTGCCAGCAGTTACGGACAGGGAGTACATACTTTCTTT. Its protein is CASSYGQGVHTFF.

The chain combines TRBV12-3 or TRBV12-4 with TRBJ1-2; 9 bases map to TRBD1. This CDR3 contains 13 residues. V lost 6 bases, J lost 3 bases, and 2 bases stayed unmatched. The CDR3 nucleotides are TGTGCCAGCAGCAGGACAGGGGACTATGGCTACACCTTC. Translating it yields CASSRTGDYGYTF.

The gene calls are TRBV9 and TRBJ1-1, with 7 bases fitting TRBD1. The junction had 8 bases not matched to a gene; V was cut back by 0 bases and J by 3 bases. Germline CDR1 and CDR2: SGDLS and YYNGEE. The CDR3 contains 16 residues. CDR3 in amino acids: CASSVGEGALDTEAFF. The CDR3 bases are TGTGCCAGCAGCGTAGGCGAGGGGGCGTTGGACACTGAAGCTTTCTTT. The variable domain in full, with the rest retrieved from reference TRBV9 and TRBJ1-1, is DSGVTQTPKHLITATGQRVTLRCSPRSGDLSVYWYQQSLDQGLQFLIQYYNGEERAKGNILERFSAQQFPDLHSELNLSSLELGDSALYFCASSVGEGALDTEAFFGQGTRLTVV.

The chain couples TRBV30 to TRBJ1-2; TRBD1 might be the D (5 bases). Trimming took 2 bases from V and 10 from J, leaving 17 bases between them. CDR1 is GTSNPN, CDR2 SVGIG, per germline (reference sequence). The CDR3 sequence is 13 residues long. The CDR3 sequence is CAWSLFAGFNYTF. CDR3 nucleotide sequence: TGTGCCTGGAGTCTATTTGCAGGGTTTAACTACACCTTC.

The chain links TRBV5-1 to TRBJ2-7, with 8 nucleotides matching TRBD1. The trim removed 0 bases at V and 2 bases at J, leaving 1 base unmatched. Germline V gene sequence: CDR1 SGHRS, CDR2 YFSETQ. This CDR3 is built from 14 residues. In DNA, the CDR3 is TGCGCCAGCAGCTTGGCGACAGGGGCCTACGAGCAGTACTTC. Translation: CASSLATGAYEQYF.

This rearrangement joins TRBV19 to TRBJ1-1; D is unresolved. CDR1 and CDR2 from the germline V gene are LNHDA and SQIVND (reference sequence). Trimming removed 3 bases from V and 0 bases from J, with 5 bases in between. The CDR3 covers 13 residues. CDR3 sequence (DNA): TGTGCCAGTAGTATCGAGTTGAACACTGAAGCTTTCTTT. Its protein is CASSIELNTEAFF.

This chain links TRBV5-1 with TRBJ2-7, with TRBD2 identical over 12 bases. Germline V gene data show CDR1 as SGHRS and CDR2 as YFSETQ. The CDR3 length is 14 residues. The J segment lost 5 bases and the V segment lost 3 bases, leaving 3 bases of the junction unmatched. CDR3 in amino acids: CASSSTSGSHEQYF. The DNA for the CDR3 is TGCGCCAGCAGCTCGACTAGCGGGAGCCACGAGCAGTACTTC.

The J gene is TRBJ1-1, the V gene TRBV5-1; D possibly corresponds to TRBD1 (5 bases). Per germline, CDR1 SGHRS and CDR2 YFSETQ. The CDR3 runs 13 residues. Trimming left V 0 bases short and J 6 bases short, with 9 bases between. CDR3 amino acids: CASSLAPTAEAFF. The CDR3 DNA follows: TGCGCCAGCAGCTTGGCCCCGACAGCTGAAGCTTTCTTT.

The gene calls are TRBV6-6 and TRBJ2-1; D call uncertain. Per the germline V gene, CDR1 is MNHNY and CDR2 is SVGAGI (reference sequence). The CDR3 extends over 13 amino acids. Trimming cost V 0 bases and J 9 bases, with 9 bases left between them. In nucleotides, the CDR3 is TGTGCCAGCAGTTACTCTTCTAGTAGTGAGCAGTTCTTC. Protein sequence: CASSYSSSSEQFF.

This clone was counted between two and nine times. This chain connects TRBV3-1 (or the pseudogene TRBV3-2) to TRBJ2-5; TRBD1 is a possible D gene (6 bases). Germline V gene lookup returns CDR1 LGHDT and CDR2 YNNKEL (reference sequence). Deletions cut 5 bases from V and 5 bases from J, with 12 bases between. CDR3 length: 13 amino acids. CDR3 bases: TGTGCCAGCAGCTCCGCGAGGGGGGAGACCCAGTACTTC. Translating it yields CASSSARGETQYF.

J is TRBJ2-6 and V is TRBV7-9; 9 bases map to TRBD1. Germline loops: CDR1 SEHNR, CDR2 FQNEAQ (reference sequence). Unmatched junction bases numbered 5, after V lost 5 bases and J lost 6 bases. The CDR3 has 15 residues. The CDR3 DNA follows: TGTGCCAGCAGCCCGTGGACAGGGGAGGCCAACGTCCTGACTTTC. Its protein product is CASSPWTGEANVLTF. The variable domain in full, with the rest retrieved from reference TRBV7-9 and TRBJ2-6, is DTGVSQNPRHKITKRGQNVTFRCDPISEHNRLYWYRQTLGQGPEFLTYFQNEAQLEKSRLLSDRFSAERPKGSFSTLEIQRTEQGDSAMYLCASSPWTGEANVLTFGAGSRLTVL.

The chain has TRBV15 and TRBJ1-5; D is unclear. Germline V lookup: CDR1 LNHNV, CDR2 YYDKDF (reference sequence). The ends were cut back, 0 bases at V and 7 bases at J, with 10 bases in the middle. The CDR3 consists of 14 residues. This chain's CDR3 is CATSRDPTGQPQHF. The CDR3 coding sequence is TGTGCCACCAGCAGAGATCCGACGGGGCAGCCCCAGCATTTT.

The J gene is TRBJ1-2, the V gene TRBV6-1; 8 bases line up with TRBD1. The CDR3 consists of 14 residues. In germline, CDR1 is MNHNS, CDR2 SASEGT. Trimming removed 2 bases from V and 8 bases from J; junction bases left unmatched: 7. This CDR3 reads CASSEHTGGGGYTF. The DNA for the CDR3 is TGTGCCAGCAGTGAACATACAGGGGGGGGAGGCTACACCTTC.

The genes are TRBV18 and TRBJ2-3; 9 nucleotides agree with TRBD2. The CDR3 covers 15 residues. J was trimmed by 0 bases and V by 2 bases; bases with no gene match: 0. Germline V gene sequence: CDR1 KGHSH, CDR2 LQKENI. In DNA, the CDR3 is TGTGCCAGCTCACCAAGCGGGGGGAGCACAGATACGCAGTATTTT. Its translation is CASSPSGGSTDTQYF.

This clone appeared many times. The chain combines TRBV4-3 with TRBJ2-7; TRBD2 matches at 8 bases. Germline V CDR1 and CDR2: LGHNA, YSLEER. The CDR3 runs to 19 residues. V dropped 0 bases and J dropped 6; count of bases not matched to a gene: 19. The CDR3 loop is CASSQDPVGIAGLRGEQYF. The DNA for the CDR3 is TGCGCCAGCAGCCAAGATCCGGTGGGTATAGCGGGGTTGAGAGGCGAGCAGTACTTC.

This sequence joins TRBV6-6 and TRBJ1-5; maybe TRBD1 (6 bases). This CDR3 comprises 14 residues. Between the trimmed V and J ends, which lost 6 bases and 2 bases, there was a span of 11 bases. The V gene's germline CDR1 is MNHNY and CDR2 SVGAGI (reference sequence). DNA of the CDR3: TGTGCCAGCAGACGGGACATCGGCAATCAGCCCCAGCATTTT. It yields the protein CASRRDIGNQPQHF.

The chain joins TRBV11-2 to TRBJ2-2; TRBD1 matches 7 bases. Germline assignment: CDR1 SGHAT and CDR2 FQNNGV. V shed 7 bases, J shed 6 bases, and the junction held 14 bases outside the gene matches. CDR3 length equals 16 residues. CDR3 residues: CASTKSGRGRSGELFF. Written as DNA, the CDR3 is TGTGCCAGCACCAAATCCGGTAGGGGGCGGTCCGGGGAGCTGTTTTTT.

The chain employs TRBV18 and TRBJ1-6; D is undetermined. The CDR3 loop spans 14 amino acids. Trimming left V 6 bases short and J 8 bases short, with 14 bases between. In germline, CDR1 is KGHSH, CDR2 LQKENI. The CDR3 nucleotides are TGTGCCAGCTCCGAGGGCTCTGGGGATTCACCCCTCCACTTT. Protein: CASSEGSGDSPLHF.

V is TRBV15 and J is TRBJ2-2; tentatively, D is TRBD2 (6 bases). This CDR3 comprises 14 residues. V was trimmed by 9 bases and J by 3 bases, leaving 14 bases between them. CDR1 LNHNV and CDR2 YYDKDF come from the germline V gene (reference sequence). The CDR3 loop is CATSHWGDTGELFF. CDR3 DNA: TGTGCCACTTCCCATTGGGGGGACACCGGGGAGCTGTTTTTT.

The CDR3 region has the DNA TGTGCCAGCAGCCCCGGGACTAGCGGGGGGGCTCTTGCCTACAATGAGCAGTTCTTC. Translated, it gives CASSPGTSGGALAYNEQFF. The V call is TRBV7-6, the J call TRBJ2-1; 16 bases agree with TRBD2. This CDR3 has 19 residues. The V gene's germline CDR1 is SGHVS and CDR2 FNYEAQ. Trimming at V came to 5 bases and at J to 2 bases, leaving 9 bases not matched to a gene.

CDR3 amino acids: CASSPLDSNQPQHF. The CDR3 nucleotides read TGTGCCAGCAGCCCCCTAGACAGCAATCAGCCCCAGCATTTT. The chain is built from TRBV6-6 and TRBJ1-5; D not certain. The CDR3 extends over 14 amino acids. V lost 6 bases and J 1 base, leaving 10 bases between the germline ends. CDR1 is MNHNY and CDR2 is SVGAGI in the germline V gene (reference sequence).

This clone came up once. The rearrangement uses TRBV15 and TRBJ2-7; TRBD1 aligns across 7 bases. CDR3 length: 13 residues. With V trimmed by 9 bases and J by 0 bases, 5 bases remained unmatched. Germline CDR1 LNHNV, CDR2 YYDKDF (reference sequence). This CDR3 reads CATARTGSYEQYF. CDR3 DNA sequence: TGTGCCACGGCCCGGACAGGCTCCTACGAGCAGTACTTC.